This TCR beta chain originates from a study of T cell changes during pregnancy in multiple sclerosis (dated 2019 in TCRdb). For context, the study as a whole: The study examined how the T cell repertoire changed over the course of pregnancy in women with multiple sclerosis.

From the germline V gene, CDR1 is SGHTA and CDR2 is FQGNSA. From the cysteine up to the phenylalanine, the CDR3 has a length of 13 residues. Solely the CDR3 DNA is kept, with 39 bases framed from the first base. Trimming at the junction amounts to 0 bases on V and 9 bases on J, and the germline ends lie 11 bases apart. The method behind the library was the immunoSEQ multiplex PCR assay. In its TCRdb copy, this immuneACCESS table keeps in-frame sequences only and misses some clones. Where compared with another copy, unresolved V genes explain less than half of these, and the others have no known cause. The sample has around 110,000 clones on record, 85% to 95% of them singletons. The biggest ten clones account for less than 0.85% of the sample. This clone was counted between two and nine times. The clone's antigen remains unknown. Nothing much larger sits one base from this clone, and base qualities are not available.

The sequencing here drew on peripheral blood, taken in the third trimester of pregnancy. The chain links TRBV7-2 with TRBJ2-5, and perhaps TRBD2 as D gene, on 5 matching bases. The receptor was isolated from a female donor in good health, enrolled as a control in a pregnancy study. The CDR3 here reads CASSLAHTEAQYF. The bases read TGTGCCAGCAGCTTAGCCCACACGGAGGCCCAGTACTTC.